This TCR beta chain was identified in a study of blood T cell repertoires in COVID-19. Study-wide context: Whether acute or convalescent, the COVID-19 samples came from the United States, Italy and Spain. Sources were T cells, B-cell-depleted T cells, or PBMCs; the material itself was cDNA or gDNA.

Trimming took 2 bases from V and 5 from J; bases not matched to a gene: 11. The CDR3 spans 17 residues. In the authors' methods: The assay estimated nucleated cells by amplifying reference gene primers. Sequenced by immunoSEQ multiplex PCR; TCRdb stores in-frame clones only, minus some. Clone size and V and J calls were adopted from that table, with D and trimming inferred from the DNA. Of under 200,000 clones listed, approximately 84% are singletons. The sequenced sample consisted of peripheral blood. The J gene is TRBJ2-5, the V gene TRBV6-7; 10 bases map to TRBD2. TRBV6-7 is given ORF status, its function remaining uncertain. The clonotype comes from a man in his forties with acute or convalescent COVID-19. CDR3 in DNA: TGTGCCAGCAGTTACCCCTGGACTAGCGGTCTCCTGGAGACCCAGTACTTC. It is translated as CASSYPWTSGLLETQYF.